This T cell receptor beta chain is from a study of patients and donors after allogeneic stem cell transplantation. The germline V gene has CDR1 MNHNS and CDR2 SASEGT. The CDR3 has 16 residues. Trimming took off 6 bases at V and 8 bases at J, with 20 bases between the two ends. Via MiXCR, TCRdb re-called the RT-PCR reads, giving one row per CDR3 protein. Altogether some 880,000 distinct CDR3 sequences are present, 15% to 20% being singletons, with the ten largest covering around 5.5%. The genes are TRBV6-1 and TRBJ1-6, with unresolved D. The receptor was isolated from a human donor who was either an allogeneic HSCT recipient or a stem cell or donor lymphocyte infusion donor (not recorded which). It is not recorded whose cells these are; they may come from a transplant donor. Sequencing input: blood, either unsorted or a sorted T cell fraction (not recorded which). CDR3 sequence (DNA): TGTGCCAGCAGCTCACCGACCGGGTCCCTGGATTCACCCCTCCACTTT. Residues: CASSSPTGSLDSPLHF.